These 11 T cell receptor beta chains were sequenced from one sample in a study of blood T cell repertoires in COVID-19 (dated by TCRdb to about 2020). Library creation used the immunoSEQ multiplex PCR assay. TCRdb provides this immuneACCESS table in a form limited to in-frame rearrangements. Some clones are lacking; in checked studies, under half of them reflect an unresolved V gene, and why the rest are absent is not known. In all, the sample holds 130,000 to 150,000 clones, and 84% of those were seen once. The leading ten clones occupy roughly two fifths of the sample. Sequenced input: peripheral blood. These receptors came from a human donor in a cohort sampled during active COVID-19.

CDR3 DNA: TGTGCCAGCAGTTACTCGAAAGGGGGATCCAACTATGGCTACACCTTC. Residues: CASSYSKGGSNYGYTF. This chain links TRBV6-5 with TRBJ1-2, with D perhaps TRBD1 (6 bases). CDR1 MNHEY and CDR2 SVGAGI come from the germline V gene. Between the trimmed V and J ends, which lost 0 bases and 2 bases, there was a span of 13 bases. The CDR3 spans 16 residues.

The V call is TRBV4-1, the J call TRBJ2-3; D perhaps matches TRBD2 (7 bases). Germline loops: CDR1 MGHRA, CDR2 YSYEKL. The CDR3 totals 15 residues. The ends were cut back, 4 bases at V and 0 bases at J, with 11 bases in the middle. CDR3 coding DNA: TGCGCCAGCAGCCTGCGGGGGCAGAGCACAGATACGCAGTATTTT. It encodes CASSLRGQSTDTQYF.

V usage is TRBV3-1 (or the pseudogene TRBV3-2) and J usage is TRBJ1-5, with D hard to call. Germline values: CDR1 LGHDT, CDR2 YNNKEL (reference sequence). Deletions cut 8 bases from V and 3 bases from J, with 14 bases between. CDR3 length: 14 residues. The chain's CDR3 is CASSASRFNQPQHF. The CDR3 DNA reads TGTGCCAGCTCCGCCAGCAGGTTCAATCAGCCCCAGCATTTT.

The chain combines TRBV11-3 with TRBJ2-7, with 8 positions matching TRBD2. V dropped 0 bases and J dropped 6; count of bases not matched to a gene: 7. This CDR3 is 15 amino acids long. Germline lookup yields CDR1 SGHNT and CDR2 YENEEA. The CDR3 DNA reads as TGTGCCAGCAGCTTAGATGCGGGGGGTTCGGCCGAGCAGTACTTC. This gives the protein CASSLDAGGSAEQYF.

The count of this clone is one. The chain couples TRBV28 to TRBJ2-3, with 9 bases that match TRBD1. The CDR3 sequence is 16 residues long. Germline CDR1 is MDHEN and CDR2 is SYDVKM. V lost 7 bases and J lost 0; bases outside the gene matches: 8. The CDR3 is CASKLGTGRSTDTQYF. Here the CDR3 DNA reads TGTGCCAGCAAACTAGGGACAGGGCGTAGCACAGATACGCAGTATTTT.

This chain uses TRBV5-4 with TRBJ1-5; 9 bases align to TRBD1. The CDR3 is 13 amino acids. Per germline, CDR1 SGHNT and CDR2 YYREEE (reference sequence). V was pared by 4 bases and J by 7 bases, with 3 bases of the junction left unmatched. CDR3 region: CASSRQGGQPQHF. CDR3 coding DNA: TGTGCCAGCAGCCGACAGGGGGGACAGCCCCAGCATTTT. The variable domain in full, completed from reference TRBV5-4 and TRBJ1-5, reads ETGVTQSPTHLIKTRGQQVTLRCSSQSGHNTVSWYQQALGQGPQFIFQYYREEENGRGNFPPRFSGLQFPNYSSELNVNALELDDSALYLCASSRQGGQPQHFGDGTRLSIL.

The J gene is TRBJ2-7, the V gene TRBV28, with D perhaps TRBD1 (6 bases). CDR3 size: 15 residues. CDR1 and CDR2 from the germline V gene are MDHEN and SYDVKM. Deletions cut 4 bases from V and 4 bases from J, with 17 bases between. CDR3 DNA: TGTGCCAGCAGTTCTCCTGGACAGACTGGGTACGAGCAGTACTTC. Its protein is CASSSPGQTGYEQYF.

The chain has TRBV3-1 (or the pseudogene TRBV3-2) and TRBJ2-3; D is ambiguous. This CDR3 has 16 residues. Trimming left V 0 bases short and J 0 bases short, with 10 bases between. Germline-derived CDR1 and CDR2 are LGHDT and YNNKEL (reference sequence). Written as DNA, the CDR3 is TGTGCCAGCAGCCAAGATGGAGCATCTAGCACAGATACGCAGTATTTT. Translated, it gives CASSQDGASSTDTQYF.

J is TRBJ2-7 and V is TRBV19, with 11 bases fitting TRBD1. In germline, CDR1 is LNHDA, CDR2 SQIVND (reference sequence). The CDR3 extends over 15 amino acids. With 5 bases clipped from V and 6 bases from J, the junction kept 9 bases outside the gene matches. CDR3 in DNA: TGTGCCAGTAGTCCCGGGACAGGGGGGCGGGTCGAGCAGTACTTC. Translation gives CASSPGTGGRVEQYF.

J is TRBJ1-1 and V is TRBV6-6; TRBD1 matches at 12 bases. CDR1 MNHNY and CDR2 SVGAGI come from the germline V gene (reference sequence). V was clipped by 5 bases and J by 5 bases; unmatched bases: 12. This CDR3 has 17 amino acids. Here the CDR3 reads CASSPSGTGGVRTEAFF. CDR3 DNA: TGTGCCAGCAGTCCGTCCGGGACAGGGGGCGTTAGGACTGAAGCTTTCTTT.

The table lists this clone with a few counts. The genes are TRBV3-1 (or the pseudogene TRBV3-2) and TRBJ1-6; tentatively, D is TRBD1 (5 bases). This CDR3 is built from 15 residues. CDR1 is LGHDT, CDR2 YNNKEL, per germline (reference sequence). V lost 4 bases to trimming and J lost 5 bases, with 12 bases between them. The CDR3 spells CASSPYRGDNSPLHF. The CDR3 region has the DNA TGTGCCAGCAGCCCCTACCGGGGGGATAATTCACCCCTCCACTTT.